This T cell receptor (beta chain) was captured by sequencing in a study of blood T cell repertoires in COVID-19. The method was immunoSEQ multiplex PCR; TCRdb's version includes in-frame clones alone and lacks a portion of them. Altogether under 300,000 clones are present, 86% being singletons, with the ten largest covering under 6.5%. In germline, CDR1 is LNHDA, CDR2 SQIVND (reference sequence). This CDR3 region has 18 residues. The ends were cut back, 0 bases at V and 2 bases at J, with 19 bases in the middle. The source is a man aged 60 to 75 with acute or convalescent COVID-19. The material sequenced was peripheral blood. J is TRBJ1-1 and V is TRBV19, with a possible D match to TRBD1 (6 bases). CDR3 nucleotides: TGTGCCAGTAGTATAGATCTGATAGGGGGAGCCTTTAACACTGAAGCTTTCTTT. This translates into CASSIDLIGGAFNTEAFF. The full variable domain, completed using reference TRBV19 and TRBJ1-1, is DGGITQSPKYLFRKEGQNVTLSCEQNLNHDAMYWYRQDPGQGLRLIYYSQIVNDFQKGDIAEGYSVSREKKESFPLTVTSAQKNPTAFYLCASSIDLIGGAFNTEAFFGQGTRLTVV.